This T cell receptor beta chain was retrieved from a study of T cells in Graves' hyperthyroidism and ophthalmopathy. RNA transcripts yielded amplified TCR beta CDR3 regions. The HTBI set primed first-round TCR CDR3 RT-PCR. TCRdb independently ran MiXCR on the multiplex PCR reads; one entry per CDR3 protein. This sample has about 640,000 distinct CDR3 sequences, with around 21% found just once. General observations from the study: Prediction of ophthalmopathy progression came a median roughly 6.6 months pre-onset. Among clonotypes expanded in thyroid above 0.001, most were also found in blood.

This CDR3 region has 16 residues. Looked up from germline, CDR1 is DFQATT and CDR2 is SNEGSKA (reference sequence). With regard to this clonotype: Its antigen is unidentified. The germline gene is not matched at one end of the junction; a read error may be the cause.

Exclusion of patients followed from uncontrolled infection, other autoimmune disease, pregnancy or lactation. This sequence originates from a man aged 30 to 45 with Graves' ophthalmopathy. The chain carries TRBV20-1 and TRBJ2-3, with 11 bases fitting TRBD2. The sequencing input was blood. CDR3: CSAKPGLAVLTGTQYF. CDR3 nucleotides: TGCAGTGCTAAACCGGGACTAGCGGTTCTCACAGGTACGCAGTATTTT.